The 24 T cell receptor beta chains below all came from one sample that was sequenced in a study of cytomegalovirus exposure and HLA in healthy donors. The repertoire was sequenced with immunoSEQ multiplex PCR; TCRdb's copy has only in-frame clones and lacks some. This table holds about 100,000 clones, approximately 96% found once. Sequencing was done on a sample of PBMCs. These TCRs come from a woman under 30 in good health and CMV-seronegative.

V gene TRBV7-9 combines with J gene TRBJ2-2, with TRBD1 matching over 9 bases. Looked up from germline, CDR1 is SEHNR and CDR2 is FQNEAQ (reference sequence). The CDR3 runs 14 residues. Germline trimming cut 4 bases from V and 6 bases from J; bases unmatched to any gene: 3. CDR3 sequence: CASSYRTGAGELFF. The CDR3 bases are TGTGCCAGCAGCTATAGGACAGGGGCCGGGGAGCTGTTTTTT.

The CDR3 region is CASSPLAGAGDTQYF. CDR3 nucleotides: TGTGCCAGCAGCCCTCTGGCGGGGGCCGGAGATACGCAGTATTTT. The rearrangement joins TRBV13 to TRBJ2-3; D is perhaps TRBD2 (7 bases). CDR3 size: 15 residues. Per germline, CDR1 PRHDT and CDR2 FYEKMQ (reference sequence). Deletions cut 5 bases from V and 5 bases from J, with 17 bases between.

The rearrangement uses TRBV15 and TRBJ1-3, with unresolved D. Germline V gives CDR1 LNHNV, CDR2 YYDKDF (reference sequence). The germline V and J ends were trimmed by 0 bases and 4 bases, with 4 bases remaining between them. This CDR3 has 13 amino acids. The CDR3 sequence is CATSREEGNTIYF. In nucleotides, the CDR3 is TGTGCCACCAGCAGAGAAGAGGGAAACACCATATATTTT.

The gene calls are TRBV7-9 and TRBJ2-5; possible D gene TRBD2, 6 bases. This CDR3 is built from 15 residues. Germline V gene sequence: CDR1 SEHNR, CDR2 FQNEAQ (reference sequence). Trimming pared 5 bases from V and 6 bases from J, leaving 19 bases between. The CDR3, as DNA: TGTGCCAGCAGCCCCCGGGACTCGACCGCGAAGACCCAGTACTTC. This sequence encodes CASSPRDSTAKTQYF.

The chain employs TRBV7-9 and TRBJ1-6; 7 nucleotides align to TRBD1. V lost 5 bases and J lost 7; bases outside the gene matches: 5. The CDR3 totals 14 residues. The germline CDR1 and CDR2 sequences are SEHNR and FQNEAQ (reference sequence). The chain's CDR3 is CASSPDRRNSPLHF. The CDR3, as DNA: TGTGCCAGCAGCCCGGACAGGAGGAATTCACCCCTCCACTTT.

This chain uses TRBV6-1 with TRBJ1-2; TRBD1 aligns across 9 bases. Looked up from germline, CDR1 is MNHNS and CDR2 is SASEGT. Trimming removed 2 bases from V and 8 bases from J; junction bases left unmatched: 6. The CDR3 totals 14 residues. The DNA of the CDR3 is TGTGCCAGCAGTGAATCCTGGGACAGGGACGGCTACACCTTC. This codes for CASSESWDRDGYTF.

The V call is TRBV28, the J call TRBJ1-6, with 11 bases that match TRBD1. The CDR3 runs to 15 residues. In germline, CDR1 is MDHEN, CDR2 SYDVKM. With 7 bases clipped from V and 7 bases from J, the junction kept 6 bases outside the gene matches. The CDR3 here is CASTSRDRGNSPLHF. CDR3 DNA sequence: TGTGCCAGCACCTCTCGGGACAGGGGGAATTCACCCCTCCACTTT. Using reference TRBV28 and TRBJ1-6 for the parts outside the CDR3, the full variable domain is DVKVTQSSRYLVKRTGEKVFLECVQDMDHENMFWYRQDPGLGLRLIYFSYDVKMKEKGDIPEGYSVSREKKERFSLILESASTNQTSMYLCASTSRDRGNSPLHFGNGTRLTVT.

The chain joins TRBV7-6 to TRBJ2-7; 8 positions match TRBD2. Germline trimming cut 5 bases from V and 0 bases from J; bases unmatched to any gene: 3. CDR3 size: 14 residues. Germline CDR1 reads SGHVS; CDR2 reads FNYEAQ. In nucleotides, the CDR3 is TGTGCCAGCAGCGCCGGGACTAGCTCCTACGAGCAGTACTTC. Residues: CASSAGTSSYEQYF.

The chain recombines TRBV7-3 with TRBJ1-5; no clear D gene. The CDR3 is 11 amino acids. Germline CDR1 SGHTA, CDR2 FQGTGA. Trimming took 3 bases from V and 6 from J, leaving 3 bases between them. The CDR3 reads CASSFGQPQHF. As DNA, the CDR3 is TGTGCCAGCAGCTTCGGTCAGCCCCAGCATTTT.

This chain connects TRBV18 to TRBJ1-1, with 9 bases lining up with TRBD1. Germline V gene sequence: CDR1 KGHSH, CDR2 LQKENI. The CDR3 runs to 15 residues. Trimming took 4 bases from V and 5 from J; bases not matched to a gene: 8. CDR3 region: CASSHGTGIGTEAFF. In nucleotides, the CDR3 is TGTGCCAGCTCACACGGGACAGGGATCGGGACTGAAGCTTTCTTT.

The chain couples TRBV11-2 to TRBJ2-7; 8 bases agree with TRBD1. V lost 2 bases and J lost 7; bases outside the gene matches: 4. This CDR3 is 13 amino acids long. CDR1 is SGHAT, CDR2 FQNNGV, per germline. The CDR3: CASSLWTGHEQYF. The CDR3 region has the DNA TGTGCCAGCAGCTTATGGACAGGGCATGAGCAGTACTTC.

The CDR3 loop is CAISVGQGNTGELFF. DNA of the CDR3: TGTGCCATCAGTGTAGGGCAGGGGAACACCGGGGAGCTGTTTTTT. This chain links TRBV10-3 with TRBJ2-2, with D tentatively TRBD1 (5 bases). Germline loops: CDR1 ENHRY, CDR2 SYGVKD. Trimming pared 4 bases from V and 1 base from J, leaving 10 bases between. The CDR3 is made up of 15 amino acids.

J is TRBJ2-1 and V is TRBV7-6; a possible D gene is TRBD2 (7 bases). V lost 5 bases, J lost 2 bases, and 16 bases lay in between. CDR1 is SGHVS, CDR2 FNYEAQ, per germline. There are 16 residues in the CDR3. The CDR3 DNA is TGTGCCAGCAGCGGGAGGGGGGGGACCACCTACAATGAGCAGTTCTTC. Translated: CASSGRGGTTYNEQFF.

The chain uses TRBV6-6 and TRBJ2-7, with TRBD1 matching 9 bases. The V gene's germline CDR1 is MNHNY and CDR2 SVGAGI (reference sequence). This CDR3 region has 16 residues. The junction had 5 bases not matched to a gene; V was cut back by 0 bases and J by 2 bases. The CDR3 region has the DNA TGTGCCAGCAGTTACTCGACGGGACAGGGCACCTACGAGCAGTACTTC. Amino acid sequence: CASSYSTGQGTYEQYF.

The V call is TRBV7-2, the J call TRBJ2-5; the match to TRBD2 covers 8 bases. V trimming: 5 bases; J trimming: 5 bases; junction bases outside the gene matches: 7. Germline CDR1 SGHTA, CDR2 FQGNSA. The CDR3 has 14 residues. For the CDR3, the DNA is TGTGCCAGCAGCCCATTAGCGGGGAGGGAGACCCAGTACTTC. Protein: CASSPLAGRETQYF.

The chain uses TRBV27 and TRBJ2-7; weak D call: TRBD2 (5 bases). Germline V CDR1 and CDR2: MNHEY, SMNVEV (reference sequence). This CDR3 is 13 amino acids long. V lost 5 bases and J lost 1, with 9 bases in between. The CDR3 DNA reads TGTGCCAGCAGTGTGCGAGGGTCCTACGAGCAGTACTTC. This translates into CASSVRGSYEQYF.

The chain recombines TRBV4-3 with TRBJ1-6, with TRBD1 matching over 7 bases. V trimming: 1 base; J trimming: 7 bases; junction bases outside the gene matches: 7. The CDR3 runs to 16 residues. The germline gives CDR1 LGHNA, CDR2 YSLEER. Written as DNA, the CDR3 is TGCGCCAGCAGCCAAGCCCGGACAGGAGAGAATTCACCCCTCCACTTT. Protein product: CASSQARTGENSPLHF.

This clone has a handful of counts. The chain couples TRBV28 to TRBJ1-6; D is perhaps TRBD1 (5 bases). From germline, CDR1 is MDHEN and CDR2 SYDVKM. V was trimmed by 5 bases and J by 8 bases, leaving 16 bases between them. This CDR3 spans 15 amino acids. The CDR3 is CASSPNRWTYSPLHF. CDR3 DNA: TGTGCCAGCAGTCCAAACCGCTGGACATATTCACCCCTCCACTTT.

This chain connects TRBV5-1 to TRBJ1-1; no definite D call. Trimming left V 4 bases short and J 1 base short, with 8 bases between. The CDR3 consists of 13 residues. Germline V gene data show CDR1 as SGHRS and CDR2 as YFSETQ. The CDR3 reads CASSGDWNTEAFF. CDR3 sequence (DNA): TGCGCCAGCAGCGGAGACTGGAACACTGAAGCTTTCTTT.

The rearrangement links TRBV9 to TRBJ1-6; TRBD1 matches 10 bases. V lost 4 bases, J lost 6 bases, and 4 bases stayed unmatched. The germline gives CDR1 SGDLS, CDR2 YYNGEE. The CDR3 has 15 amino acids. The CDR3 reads CASSQGTGANSPLHF. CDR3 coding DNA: TGTGCCAGCAGCCAAGGGACAGGGGCTAATTCACCCCTCCACTTT.

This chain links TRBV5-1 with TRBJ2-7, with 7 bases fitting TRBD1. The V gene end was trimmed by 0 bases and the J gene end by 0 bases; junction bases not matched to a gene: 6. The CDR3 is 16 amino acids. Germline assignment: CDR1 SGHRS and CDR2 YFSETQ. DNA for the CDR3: TGCGCCAGCAGCTTGGCCCCCGGGACAGTCTCCTACGAGCAGTACTTC. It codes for CASSLAPGTVSYEQYF.

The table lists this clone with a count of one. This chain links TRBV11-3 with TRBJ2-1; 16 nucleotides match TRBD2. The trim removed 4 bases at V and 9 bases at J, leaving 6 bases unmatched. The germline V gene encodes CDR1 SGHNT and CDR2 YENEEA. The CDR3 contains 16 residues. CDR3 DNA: TGTGCCAGCAGCTCCGGGACTAGCGGGGGGGCCGGTGAGCAGTTCTTC. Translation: CASSSGTSGGAGEQFF.

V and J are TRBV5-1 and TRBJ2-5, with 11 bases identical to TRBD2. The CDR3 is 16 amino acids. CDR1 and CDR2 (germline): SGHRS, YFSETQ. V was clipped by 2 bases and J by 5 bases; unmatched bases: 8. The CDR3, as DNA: TGCGCCAGCAGCTTAGGGTCTAGCGGGGGGCTGGAGACCCAGTACTTC. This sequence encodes CASSLGSSGGLETQYF.

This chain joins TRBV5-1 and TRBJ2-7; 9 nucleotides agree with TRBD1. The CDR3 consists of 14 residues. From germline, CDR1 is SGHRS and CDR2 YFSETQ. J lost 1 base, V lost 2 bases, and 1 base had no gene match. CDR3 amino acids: CASSFGQGSYEQYF. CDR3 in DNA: TGCGCCAGCAGCTTCGGACAGGGGTCCTACGAGCAGTACTTC. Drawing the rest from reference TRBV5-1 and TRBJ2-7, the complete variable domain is KAGVTQTPRYLIKTRGQQVTLSCSPISGHRSVSWYQQTPGQGLQFLFEYFSETQRNKGNFPGRFSGRQFSNSRSEMNVSTLELGDSALYLCASSFGQGSYEQYFGPGTRLTVT.